These 28 T cell receptor beta chains came from one sample sequenced in a study of cytomegalovirus exposure and HLA in healthy donors (dated by TCRdb to about 2017). Libraries came from the immunoSEQ multiplex PCR assay. For the multiplex PCR, a mixture combining 60 forward primers for TCR Vbeta segments and 13 reverse primers for TCR Jbeta segments was used. Drawn from immuneACCESS, this table holds only the in-frame rearrangements with V and J called that TCRdb kept. Clones are partly lost; checked studies trace under half to an unresolved V gene and leave the rest unexplained. The sample table lists about 200,000 clones, 65% to 90% of them with a count of one. Of the sample, around 2.3% is held by the ten largest clones. Sequenced input: PBMCs. Receptor source: a woman aged 45 to 65 in good health and CMV-seronegative.

The chain joins TRBV7-2 to TRBJ1-1; no clear D gene. This CDR3 is 13 amino acids long. The germline CDR1 and CDR2 sequences are SGHTA and FQGNSA. Trimming removed 2 bases at V and 6 bases at J, with 10 bases between. The CDR3: CASSLRSRSEAFF. CDR3 in DNA: TGTGCCAGCAGCTTACGGAGTAGGTCTGAAGCTTTCTTT.

The genes are TRBV5-1 and TRBJ2-3; a weak D match, TRBD2 (5 bases). This CDR3 region has 14 residues. Germline CDR1 SGHRS, CDR2 YFSETQ. Trimming took off 4 bases at V and 2 bases at J, with 11 bases between the two ends. DNA for the CDR3: TGCGCCAGCAGCCGTAGCGAGACCACAGATACGCAGTATTTT. This gives the protein CASSRSETTDTQYF.

The V gene is TRBV28, the J gene TRBJ2-5, with 13 bases aligning to TRBD2. V lost 4 bases to trimming and J lost 0 bases; unmatched junction nucleotides: 2. CDR3 length: 16 amino acids. CDR1 is MDHEN, CDR2 SYDVKM, per germline. The chain's CDR3 is CASSSGTSGDQETQYF. Here the CDR3 DNA reads TGTGCCAGCAGTTCAGGGACTAGCGGGGACCAAGAGACCCAGTACTTC.

A remark on this clone: The sample carries other DNA sequences with the same CDR3. The CDR3 loop reads CASSPRTGGGTEAFF. DNA of the CDR3: TGTGCCAGCTCACCAAGAACAGGGGGAGGGACTGAAGCTTTCTTT. The chain uses TRBV18 and TRBJ1-1; the match to TRBD1 covers 8 bases. The CDR3 runs 15 residues. With V trimmed by 2 bases and J by 5 bases, 7 bases remained unmatched. Germline values: CDR1 KGHSH, CDR2 LQKENI.

The chain has TRBV28 and TRBJ2-7; 9 positions agree with TRBD1. V dropped 6 bases and J dropped 4; count of bases not matched to a gene: 7. Germline V CDR1 and CDR2: MDHEN, SYDVKM. This CDR3 is built from 14 residues. Here the CDR3 DNA reads TGTGCCAGCAGGGCGGGACAGGGATGGTACGAGCAGTACTTC. Translating it yields CASRAGQGWYEQYF.

This clone was seen more than once but under ten times. CDR3 DNA sequence: TGCAGTGCTAGCCGGACAGTTGAAGCTTTCTTT. Residues: CSASRTVEAFF. V usage is TRBV20-1 and J usage is TRBJ1-1; the D gene is possibly TRBD1 (6 bases). The length of the CDR3 is 11 residues. V shed 3 bases and J shed 7 bases, with 9 bases lying between them. Per germline, CDR1 DFQATT and CDR2 SNEGSKA (reference sequence).

V gene TRBV6-4 combines with J gene TRBJ1-1, with D unresolved. Trimming stripped 2 bases from V and 5 bases from J, with 9 bases between. The CDR3 contains 13 residues. Germline V CDR1 and CDR2: MRHNA, SNTAGT. The CDR3 loop reads CASSDVPGTEAFF. The CDR3 DNA follows: TGTGCCAGCAGTGACGTTCCGGGGACTGAAGCTTTCTTT.

J is TRBJ1-2 and V is TRBV27; 11 bases match TRBD1. Losses at the gene ends were 5 bases for V and 2 bases for J; bases not matched to a gene: 4. CDR3 length: 15 residues. Germline CDR1 is MNHEY and CDR2 is SMNVEV (reference sequence). The CDR3 is CASSPRTGGNYGYTF. DNA of the CDR3: TGTGCCAGCAGTCCAAGGACAGGGGGCAACTATGGCTACACCTTC.

V is TRBV27 and J is TRBJ1-2; tentative D call: TRBD1 (6 bases). Germline-derived CDR1 and CDR2 are MNHEY and SMNVEV (reference sequence). The CDR3 sequence is 14 residues long. The V end was cut by 2 bases, the J end by 2 bases, with 9 bases between. As DNA, the CDR3 is TGTGCCAGCAGTTTAACCAGGGGCAACTATGGCTACACCTTC. It specifies CASSLTRGNYGYTF.

The chain combines TRBV7-7 with TRBJ2-1, with D possibly being TRBD2 (7 bases). CDR3 length: 15 amino acids. V lost 1 base to trimming and J lost 8 bases, with 15 bases between them. The germline CDR1 and CDR2 sequences are SSHAT and FNYEAQ (reference sequence). The CDR3 sequence is CASSLGGAGVDEQFF. CDR3 in DNA: TGTGCCAGCAGCTTAGGGGGGGCGGGAGTCGATGAGCAGTTCTTC.

Comment on this clone: A read error may produce the germline difference seen at one junction end. The chain couples TRBV7-9 to TRBJ2-3; possibly TRBD1 for D (5 bases). CDR1 is SEHNR, CDR2 FQNEAQ, per germline (reference sequence). This CDR3 region has 12 residues. The CDR3 sequence is CSSSTGADTQYF. For the CDR3, the DNA is TGTTCCAGCAGCACTGGGGCGGATACGCAGTATTTT.

The chain links TRBV15 to TRBJ1-5, with no clear D. Germline V gene lookup returns CDR1 LNHNV and CDR2 YYDKDF (reference sequence). V was trimmed by 3 bases and J by 6 bases, leaving 15 bases between them. CDR3 length: 15 residues. The CDR3: CATSSRIQGSQPQHF. The CDR3 DNA is TGTGCCACCAGCAGCCGGATCCAAGGGAGTCAGCCCCAGCATTTT. Supplemented by reference TRBV15 and TRBJ1-5, the full variable domain reads DAMVIQNPRYQVTQFGKPVTLSCSQTLNHNVMYWYQQKSSQAPKLLFHYYDKDFNNEADTPDNFQSRRPNTSFCFLDIRSPGLGDTAMYLCATSSRIQGSQPQHFGDGTRLSIL.

The chain links TRBV28 to TRBJ1-4, with D uncertain. The CDR3 contains 17 residues. CDR1 and CDR2 from the germline V gene are MDHEN and SYDVKM. The V gene lost 6 bases and the J gene lost 7 bases, with 24 bases spanning the gap. The CDR3 coding sequence is TGTGCCAGCAGCCCCTTCTCGTCCGGAGGGTTCAGTGAAAAACTGTTTTTT. Translated: CASSPFSSGGFSEKLFF. Full variable domain (remainder filled in from reference TRBV28 and TRBJ1-4): DVKVTQSSRYLVKRTGEKVFLECVQDMDHENMFWYRQDPGLGLRLIYFSYDVKMKEKGDIPEGYSVSREKKERFSLILESASTNQTSMYLCASSPFSSGGFSEKLFFGSGTQLSVL.

This chain links TRBV9 with TRBJ2-5, with 10 bases matching TRBD2. CDR3 length equals 16 residues. V gave up 1 base and J gave up 5 bases; unmatched junction bases: 8. Germline V gene data show CDR1 as SGDLS and CDR2 as YYNGEE. CDR3 nucleotides: TGTGCCAGCAGCGTATGGCTAGCGGGAGAGGGGGAGACCCAGTACTTC. Translating it yields CASSVWLAGEGETQYF.

The chain carries TRBV5-8 and TRBJ2-7; 7 nucleotides align to TRBD2. The V segment lost 4 bases and the J segment 9 bases; nucleotides outside the gene matches: 16. Germline assignment: CDR1 SGHTS and CDR2 YDEGEE. The CDR3 is made up of 15 amino acids. The CDR3 protein is CASSLRDYKGLGQYF. In DNA, the CDR3 is TGTGCCAGCAGCCTCCGGGACTACAAAGGATTGGGGCAGTACTTC.

A note on this clone: One end of the junction is discordant with germline, which a read error may explain. V gene TRBV5-8 combines with J gene TRBJ2-1; 8 bases match TRBD1. CDR1 is SGHTS, CDR2 YDEGEE, per germline. The CDR3 is 16 residues long. Here the CDR3 reads CASSLGTGFYHKEQFF. CDR3 DNA: TGTGCCAGCAGCTTGGGGACAGGGTTTTACCACAAAGAGCAGTTCTTC. The variable domain in full, with the rest retrieved from reference TRBV5-8 and TRBJ2-1, is EAGVTQSPTHLIKTRGQQATLRCSPISGHTSVYWYQQALGLGLQFLLWYDEGEERNRGNFPPRFSGRQFPNYSSELNVNALELEDSALYLCASSLGTGFYHKEQFFGPGTRLTVL.

The chain is built from TRBV11-2 and TRBJ2-5; D is unresolved. Between the trimmed V and J ends, which lost 1 base and 5 bases, there was a span of 14 bases. Germline loops: CDR1 SGHAT, CDR2 FQNNGV. The CDR3 contains 15 residues. The CDR3 spells CASSLGGILLETQYF. DNA of the CDR3: TGTGCCAGCAGCTTAGGCGGAATTCTACTCGAGACCCAGTACTTC.

The chain combines TRBV4-2 with TRBJ2-1; 8 bases line up with TRBD2. V was clipped by 3 bases and J by 8 bases; unmatched bases: 12. Germline CDR1 LGHNA, CDR2 YNFKEQ. The CDR3 is 16 residues long. In DNA form, the CDR3 reads TGTGCCAGCAGCCAGGCTGCAGCGGGAGTTTTATATGAGCAGTTCTTC. Translated, it gives CASSQAAAGVLYEQFF.

The chain carries TRBV7-6 and TRBJ1-5; D call uncertain. CDR3 length equals 14 residues. Germline V gene data show CDR1 as SGHVS and CDR2 as FNYEAQ. Trimming cost V 1 base and J 2 bases, with 6 bases left between them. CDR3 DNA: TGTGCCAGCAGCTTAGGTTTAGGCAATCAGCCCCAGCATTTT. This sequence encodes CASSLGLGNQPQHF. The variable domain in full, completed from reference TRBV7-6 and TRBJ1-5, reads GAGVSQSPRYKVTKRGQDVALRCDPISGHVSLYWYRQALGQGPEFLTYFNYEAQQDKSGLPNDRFSAERPEGSISTLTIQRTEQRDSAMYRCASSLGLGNQPQHFGDGTRLSIL.

The rearrangement uses TRBV20-1 and TRBJ2-7, with D hard to call. The V end lost 0 bases, the J end lost 6 bases, and 6 bases lay between the germline ends. The CDR3 has 11 amino acids. The germline V gene has CDR1 DFQATT and CDR2 SNEGSKA (reference sequence). The CDR3 coding sequence is TGCAGTGCTAGAGAACAGTCCGAGCAGTACTTC. Protein sequence: CSAREQSEQYF.

The V and J genes are TRBV4-3 and TRBJ2-5; perhaps TRBD2 as D (5 bases). The CDR3 extends over 18 amino acids. CDR1 LGHNA and CDR2 YSLEER come from the germline V gene. Trimming left V 0 bases short and J 1 base short, with 18 bases between. The CDR3 loop is CASSQDWASLKPQETQYF. DNA of the CDR3: TGCGCCAGCAGCCAAGATTGGGCTAGCTTAAAACCCCAAGAGACCCAGTACTTC.

As for this clone: One junction end disagrees with the germline gene, perhaps due to a read error. J is TRBJ2-2 and V is TRBV18; 7 nucleotides line up with TRBD2. CDR3 size: 16 residues. Germline V gene lookup returns CDR1 KGHSH and CDR2 LQKENI. The CDR3 sequence: CASSPPGLTNTGELFF. The DNA of the CDR3 is TGTGCCAGCTCCCCACCGGGACTAACGAACACCGGGGAGCTGTTTTTT.

The CDR3 DNA is TGTGCCAGCAGCTGGATTCAACAGGGTGAAGCTTTCTTT. Translating it yields CASSWIQQGEAFF. The gene calls are TRBV11-2 and TRBJ1-1; the D gene is possibly TRBD1 (6 bases). Germline CDR1 is SGHAT and CDR2 is FQNNGV. This CDR3 comprises 13 residues. V was trimmed by 4 bases and J by 7 bases, leaving 13 bases between them.

This chain uses TRBV4-2 with TRBJ1-1; D gene ambiguous. The germline gives CDR1 LGHNA, CDR2 YNFKEQ. This CDR3 has 15 residues. Trimming removed 0 bases at V and 1 base at J, with 9 bases between. The CDR3 loop reads CASSQDRLTNTEAFF. The CDR3 DNA reads TGTGCCAGCAGCCAAGACAGGTTAACGAACACTGAAGCTTTCTTT.

V is TRBV4-1 and J is TRBJ2-3; D remains ambiguous. V lost 3 bases to trimming and J lost 3 bases, with 10 bases between them. This CDR3 has 14 residues. Looked up from germline, CDR1 is MGHRA and CDR2 is YSYEKL. CDR3 DNA sequence: TGCGCCAGCAGCCACGTCCAAACTACAGATACGCAGTATTTT. Translating gives CASSHVQTTDTQYF.

Only one count was recorded for this clone. The chain combines TRBV6-5 with TRBJ2-1, with TRBD2 matching 9 bases. CDR1 is MNHEY and CDR2 is SVGAGI in the germline V gene. Losses at the gene ends were 10 bases for V and 3 bases for J; bases not matched to a gene: 7. This CDR3 region has 14 residues. The CDR3 sequence is CATRGLAVYNEQFF. CDR3 nucleotide sequence: TGTGCCACCCGGGGACTAGCAGTCTACAATGAGCAGTTCTTC.

The V gene is TRBV7-3, the J gene TRBJ1-5; D is possibly TRBD1 (6 bases). V lost 0 bases and J 4 bases, leaving 16 bases between the germline ends. Germline CDR1 is SGHTA and CDR2 is FQGTGA. The CDR3 extends over 17 amino acids. The CDR3 sequence is CASSLTRRTVLNQPQHF. DNA of the CDR3: TGTGCCAGCAGCTTAACCCGCAGGACAGTTTTGAATCAGCCCCAGCATTTT.

The chain carries TRBV29-1 and TRBJ1-2; no firm D call. This CDR3 contains 14 residues. Per germline, CDR1 SQVTM and CDR2 ANQGSEA. The germline V and J ends were trimmed by 3 bases and 2 bases, with 13 bases remaining between them. CDR3 nucleotide sequence: TGCAGCGTTGATGCGCAGGAATTAAACTATGGCTACACCTTC. This gives the protein CSVDAQELNYGYTF.